The clone carrying this T cell receptor beta chain was recorded a few times. Its antigen is currently unknown. V dropped 0 bases and J dropped 6; count of bases not matched to a gene: 6. The CDR3 contains 15 residues. The germline CDR1 and CDR2 sequences are WNHNN and SYGVQD (reference sequence). Quantitative 5'-RACE with molecular barcodes produced the TCR beta libraries. TCRdb passed the 5' RACE reads through MiXCR, listing each CDR3 protein once. Of 150,000 to 200,000 distinct CDR3 sequences listed, more than 9% are singletons. These data originate in a study of CD8 T cells in ankylosing spondylitis. Study-level findings and limits: Ankylosing spondylitis blood appeared to carry a characteristic TCR beta motif of roughly eight highly homologous variants.

Sequencing was done on a sample of blood, either unsorted or a sorted T cell fraction (not recorded which). The chain has TRBV10-1 and TRBJ2-7; 9 nucleotides agree with TRBD2. This receptor was obtained from a male donor with ankylosing spondylitis or in good health (not recorded which). CDR3 in amino acids: CASSESRGTSSEQYF. CDR3 nucleotide sequence: TGCGCCAGCAGTGAGTCTCGGGGGACTAGCTCCGAGCAGTACTTC.